The 15 T cell receptor beta chains presented below share a single source sample, sequenced in a study of regulatory T cells in long-lasting Graves disease. Sequencing libraries for TCR beta were prepared with iRepertoire HTBI primers and Arm-PCR of CDR3 regions. Each CDR3 protein is one row after TCRdb ran MiXCR on the multiplex PCR reads. This table has roughly 610,000 distinct CDR3 sequences, roughly 16% appearing once. Documented time point: newly diagnosed GD, antithyroid drugs for less than 3 months. There was RNA extracted from PBMCs, and the TCR library was made from it. This sample was also put to use in a study of T cells in Graves' hyperthyroidism and ophthalmopathy.

The sample in question was peripheral blood mononuclear cells (PBMCs), obtained at new diagnosis, from a patient treated with antithyroid drugs. These receptors all stem from a woman in her twenties or thirties with Graves disease.

This clonotype was picked up many times. The rearrangement joins TRBV2 to TRBJ2-2; 9 bases agree with TRBD1. Germline-derived CDR1 and CDR2 are SNHLY and FYNNEI. J was trimmed by 5 bases and V by 10 bases; bases with no gene match: 8. The length of the CDR3 is 14 residues. CDR3 sequence (DNA): TGTGCCACCATGGGGACAGGGCGGACCGGGGAGCTGTTTTTT. Amino acid sequence: CATMGTGRTGELFF.

This clonotype was seen repeatedly, ten times or more. J is TRBJ1-1 and V is TRBV29-1, with D unresolved. V lost 2 bases and J lost 3, with 4 bases in between. CDR1 is SQVTM and CDR2 is ANQGSEA in the germline V gene. This CDR3 spans 11 amino acids. CDR3 coding DNA: TGCAGCGTTGAACTGGACACTGAAGCTTTCTTT. It translates to CSVELDTEAFF. The whole variable domain, remainder taken from reference TRBV29-1 and TRBJ1-1, is SAVISQKPSRDICQRGTSLTIQCQVDSQVTMMFWYRQQPGQSLTLIATANQGSEATYESGFVIDKFPISRPNLTFSTLTVSNMSPEDSSIYLCSVELDTEAFFGQGTRLTVV.

The V call is TRBV6-1, the J call TRBJ2-1; D ambiguous. The CDR3 totals 13 residues. V gave up 6 bases and J gave up 6 bases, with 12 bases separating them. Germline V CDR1 and CDR2: MNHNS, SASEGT. The CDR3 nucleotides are TGTGCCAGCAGCGGACGTGTTGTCAATGAGCAGTTCTTC. As protein: CASSGRVVNEQFF.

This clonotype was recorded only once. The chain is built from TRBV18 and TRBJ1-4; D is unresolved. CDR1 and CDR2 from the germline V gene are KGHSH and LQKENI. This CDR3 spans 18 amino acids. V lost 3 bases and J lost 3, with 20 bases in between. This chain's CDR3 is CASSPLGFQTSPNEKLFF. CDR3 in DNA: TGTGCCAGCTCACCTCTTGGGTTCCAGACTTCCCCTAATGAAAAACTGTTTTTT.

This clonotype was observed a handful of times. V and J are TRBV27 and TRBJ2-5, with 9 bases identical to TRBD2. Germline-derived CDR1 and CDR2 are MNHEY and SMNVEV (reference sequence). The length of the CDR3 is 15 residues. J lost 5 bases, V lost 2 bases, and 6 bases had no gene match. CDR3 amino acids: CASSLLAGRTETQYF. The CDR3, as DNA: TGTGCCAGCAGTTTACTAGCGGGGAGGACCGAGACCCAGTACTTC.

This chain connects TRBV20-1 to TRBJ2-2, with D possibly matching TRBD2 (6 bases). CDR1 and CDR2 (germline): DFQATT, SNEGSKA (reference sequence). The CDR3 consists of 14 residues. The germline V and J ends were trimmed by 1 base and 4 bases, with 10 bases remaining between them. The CDR3 DNA sequence: TGCAGTGCTAGAGGACTAGGCGCCACCGGGGAGCTGTTTTTT. Its translation is CSARGLGATGELFF.

This clonotype was found many times. V usage is TRBV24-1 and J usage is TRBJ2-5; either TRBD1 or TRBD2 may fit D (5 bases each). V shed 3 bases and J shed 2 bases, with 12 bases lying between them. The CDR3 loop spans 15 amino acids. Germline V CDR1 and CDR2: KGHDR, SFDVKD. The CDR3 DNA reads as TGTGCCACCAGTGATGGGGGAAAGAAACAAGAGACCCAGTACTTC. Translating it yields CATSDGGKKQETQYF.

In this sample, this clonotype turned up a few times. This rearrangement joins TRBV2 to TRBJ2-5, with a possible D match to TRBD2 (6 bases). The CDR3 extends over 15 amino acids. Trimming pared 3 bases from V and 5 bases from J, leaving 16 bases between. CDR1 is SNHLY and CDR2 is FYNNEI in the germline V gene. CDR3 sequence reads: CASSDSVGGRETQYF. The CDR3 coding sequence is TGTGCCAGCAGTGACTCCGTGGGGGGTAGGGAGACCCAGTACTTC.

This clonotype was observed a few times. The CDR3, as DNA: TGTGCCAGCAGCGTATCTAGCGGTATCGGCGAGCAGTACTTC. Translated: CASSVSSGIGEQYF. This rearrangement joins TRBV9 to TRBJ2-7; TRBD2 aligns across 7 bases. This CDR3 has 14 residues. With V trimmed by 1 base and J by 6 bases, 7 bases remained unmatched. Germline V gene data show CDR1 as SGDLS and CDR2 as YYNGEE.

V usage is TRBV12-3 or TRBV12-4 and J usage is TRBJ2-1; the D gene is possibly TRBD2 (5 bases). This CDR3 region has 13 residues. V lost 3 bases, J lost 8 bases, and 11 bases lay in between. The CDR3 DNA follows: TGTGCCAGCAGTTTGAACGGACTCTATGAGCAGTTCTTC. Amino acids: CASSLNGLYEQFF.

The chain has TRBV19 and TRBJ1-5; 7 positions agree with TRBD1. The V and J ends lost 3 bases and 8 bases, in that order; junction bases with no gene match: 10. Germline V gene sequence: CDR1 LNHDA, CDR2 SQIVND (reference sequence). The CDR3 covers 15 residues. The CDR3 DNA is TGTGCCAGTAGTATGGGTGGACAGGTGGGAAAGCCCCAGCATTTT. Protein product: CASSMGGQVGKPQHF.

The table lists this clonotype with many counts. The chain employs TRBV7-3 and TRBJ2-7, with 9 bases matching TRBD2. The germline V gene encodes CDR1 SGHTA and CDR2 FQGTGA. The CDR3 has 14 residues. Trimming took 6 bases from V and 2 from J; bases not matched to a gene: 5. CDR3 in DNA: TGTGCCAGCAGTAGCGGGGGACATCCCTACGAGCAGTACTTC. It translates to CASSSGGHPYEQYF.

As to this clonotype: A much larger clone lies one base from this, so it may be a read error. This rearrangement joins TRBV27 to TRBJ1-5; TRBD1 is a possible D gene (5 bases). CDR1 and CDR2 from the germline V gene are MNHEY and SMNVEV (reference sequence). The CDR3 consists of 15 residues. Trimming stripped 6 bases from V and 5 bases from J, with 17 bases between. CDR3 in DNA: TGTGCCAGCAGGATGGACGGGGCGTCCCATCAGCCCCAGCATTTT. This codes for CASRMDGASHQPQHF.

This clonotype was counted only a few times. This rearrangement joins TRBV7-9 to TRBJ1-1; 8 nucleotides agree with TRBD1. This CDR3 has 15 residues. Germline CDR1 and CDR2: SEHNR and FQNEAQ (reference sequence). The trim removed 4 bases at V and 1 base at J, leaving 5 bases unmatched. This chain's CDR3 is CASSSSGTGNTEAFF. CDR3 DNA: TGTGCCAGCAGCTCCTCCGGGACAGGGAACACTGAAGCTTTCTTT.

The V and J genes are TRBV20-1 and TRBJ2-7; the D gene is possibly TRBD2 (5 bases). V gave up 3 bases and J gave up 5 bases, with 14 bases separating them. Germline loops: CDR1 DFQATT, CDR2 SNEGSKA (reference sequence). This CDR3 region has 13 residues. CDR3 loop: CSASGNFPNEQYF. In DNA, the CDR3 is TGCAGTGCTAGCGGGAATTTTCCCAACGAGCAGTACTTC.